This T cell receptor beta chain originates from a study of cytomegalovirus exposure and HLA in healthy donors. A multiplex PCR was run with 60 Vbeta primers and 13 Jbeta primers. Here immunoSEQ multiplex PCR was the method, and the copy in TCRdb shows in-frame clones only, minus some. The repertoire holds over 100,000 clones, with more than 65% as singletons. Study findings and constraints: Among TCR beta chains of equal frequency, HLA-associated ones were more clonally expanded in a later analysis.

Of note for this clone: Its antigen remains unidentified.

The receptor was isolated from a woman younger than 35 in good health and CMV-seropositive. Sequencing used PBMCs.

CDR3 sequence reads: CASSFLVIGNHNSPLHF. CDR3 nucleotide sequence: TGCGCCAGCAGCTTCCTGGTTATCGGGAACCATAATTCACCCCTCCACTTT. The chain is built from TRBV5-1 and TRBJ1-6; D not certain. Trimming left V 2 bases short and J 5 bases short, with 17 bases between. Germline CDR1 reads SGHRS; CDR2 reads YFSETQ. The CDR3 loop spans 17 amino acids.